Shown below are 20 T cell receptor beta chains from a single sample sequenced in a study of radiotherapy plus CTLA-4 blockade in lung cancer. Data came from immunoSEQ multiplex PCR; TCRdb stores just in-frame clones and leaves some out. Counted here are approximately 99,000 clones, about 90% occurring once; the ten biggest clones make up about 5.3%. The starting material was peripheral blood, obtained from a patient treated with radiotherapy plus ipilimumab. Every receptor here comes from a human donor with non-small cell lung cancer that progressed on radiotherapy plus ipilimumab.

V usage is TRBV14 and J usage is TRBJ2-1, with 13 nucleotides matching TRBD2. Losses at the gene ends were 5 bases for V and 5 bases for J; bases not matched to a gene: 3. Per germline, CDR1 SGHDN and CDR2 FVKESK. The CDR3 totals 15 residues. The chain's CDR3 is CASSEGTSGNNEQFF. The DNA for the CDR3 is TGTGCCAGCAGCGAGGGGACTAGCGGGAACAATGAGCAGTTCTTC.

J is TRBJ2-3 and V is TRBV5-1; the D is unclear. Trimming cost V 4 bases and J 0 bases, with 12 bases left between them. The length of the CDR3 is 15 residues. CDR1 is SGHRS and CDR2 is YFSETQ in the germline V gene. CDR3: CASSPAVFSTDTQYF. CDR3 nucleotides: TGCGCCAGCAGCCCAGCTGTTTTTAGCACAGATACGCAGTATTTT.

The rearrangement joins TRBV19 to TRBJ1-5; TRBD1 is a possible D gene (6 bases). Germline loops: CDR1 LNHDA, CDR2 SQIVND (reference sequence). Trimming removed 8 bases from V and 1 base from J, with 21 bases in between. This CDR3 has 17 amino acids. In DNA, the CDR3 is TGTGCCAGTTATACGACCGGGGGGGCGAGGAGCAATCAGCCCCAGCATTTT. Its translation: CASYTTGGARSNQPQHF.

This rearrangement joins TRBV5-6 to TRBJ1-1; 7 bases line up with TRBD1. The CDR3 contains 16 residues. CDR1 and CDR2 from the germline V gene are SGHDT and YYEEEE. V lost 1 base to trimming and J lost 0 bases; unmatched junction nucleotides: 6. CDR3 nucleotides: TGTGCCAGCAGCTTGAAGACAGGGACGATGAACACTGAAGCTTTCTTT. Amino acid sequence: CASSLKTGTMNTEAFF.

The rearrangement uses TRBV6-1 and TRBJ2-1; D gene uncertain. CDR3 length equals 12 residues. CDR1 is MNHNS and CDR2 is SASEGT in the germline V gene. V was pared by 6 bases and J by 6 bases, with 9 bases between. In DNA, the CDR3 is TGTGCCAGCAGGGGCCCAGGCAATGAGCAGTTCTTC. It encodes CASRGPGNEQFF.

The chain uses TRBV2 and TRBJ1-5; 7 bases are shared with TRBD1. V dropped 4 bases and J dropped 6; count of bases not matched to a gene: 9. The CDR3 runs to 15 residues. CDR1 is SNHLY and CDR2 is FYNNEI in the germline V gene. CDR3 sequence (DNA): TGTGCCAGCAGTGGCCAGGGGGTGATAGTTCAGCCCCAGCATTTT. It is translated as CASSGQGVIVQPQHF.

The V and J genes are TRBV18 and TRBJ2-5; tentative D call: TRBD1 (6 bases). The better agreement between TRBJ2-7 and the DNA end casts doubt on the J call. The CDR3 consists of 15 residues. Germline CDR1 is KGHSH and CDR2 is LQKENI. CDR3 sequence (DNA): TGTGCCAGCTCACGACAACCGGGACAAGTCTACGAGCAGTACTTC. As protein: CASSRQPGQVYEQYF.

The chain joins TRBV6-5 to TRBJ1-1; D ambiguous. The CDR3 has 13 amino acids. Germline CDR1 reads MNHEY; CDR2 reads SVGAGI. V shed 2 bases and J shed 3 bases, with 7 bases lying between them. The CDR3 DNA reads as TGTGCCAGCAGTTACAGAGGCGACACTGAAGCTTTCTTT. Residues: CASSYRGDTEAFF.

The chain recombines TRBV27 with TRBJ2-5; TRBD2 aligns across 11 bases. J lost 4 bases, V lost 4 bases, and 5 bases had no gene match. CDR1 MNHEY and CDR2 SMNVEV come from the germline V gene (reference sequence). This CDR3 has 15 residues. CDR3 in amino acids: CASSSLAGGRETQYF. The CDR3, as DNA: TGTGCCAGCAGTTCCCTAGCGGGAGGTAGAGAGACCCAGTACTTC.

The chain links TRBV14 to TRBJ1-1, with a tentative D call TRBD1 (6 bases). V was clipped by 2 bases and J by 5 bases, with 12 bases between them. This CDR3 is built from 14 residues. Germline CDR1 SGHDN, CDR2 FVKESK. CDR3 region: CASSQLGGLTEAFF. CDR3 bases: TGTGCCAGCAGCCAATTGGGGGGCTTGACTGAAGCTTTCTTT. Full variable domain (outside the CDR3, taken from reference TRBV14 and TRBJ1-1): EAGVTQFPSHSVIEKGQTVTLRCDPISGHDNLYWYRRVMGKEIKFLLHFVKESKQDESGMPNNRFLAERTGGTYSTLKVQPAELEDSGVYFCASSQLGGLTEAFFGQGTRLTVV.

The chain uses TRBV7-9 and TRBJ2-1; D unresolved. The CDR3 totals 15 residues. The V gene lost 0 bases and the J gene lost 8 bases, with 14 bases spanning the gap. Germline lookup yields CDR1 SEHNR and CDR2 FQNEAQ (reference sequence). CDR3 protein: CASSLAGVFGDEQFF. DNA for the CDR3: TGTGCCAGCAGCTTAGCTGGGGTTTTTGGCGATGAGCAGTTCTTC.

This clone is a singleton in its sample. The chain carries TRBV7-9 and TRBJ2-5; D gene uncertain. Germline assignment: CDR1 SEHNR and CDR2 FQNEAQ (reference sequence). Between the trimmed V and J ends, which lost 2 bases and 0 bases, there was a span of 10 bases. The CDR3 runs to 15 residues. CDR3 nucleotides: TGTGCCAGCAGCTTAAGGATCGGAAACCAAGAGACCCAGTACTTC. Protein sequence: CASSLRIGNQETQYF.

V gene TRBV9 combines with J gene TRBJ1-2, with 8 bases aligning to TRBD1. Germline trimming cut 3 bases from V and 6 bases from J; bases unmatched to any gene: 1. The CDR3 consists of 12 residues. Germline CDR1 SGDLS, CDR2 YYNGEE. The CDR3 sequence is CASSDRGNGYTF. The DNA for the CDR3 is TGTGCCAGCAGCGACAGGGGGAATGGCTACACCTTC.

This chain links TRBV27 with TRBJ2-1, with TRBD2 identical over 8 bases. This CDR3 is 19 amino acids long. The V and J ends lost 4 bases and 0 bases, in that order; junction bases with no gene match: 14. Looked up from germline, CDR1 is MNHEY and CDR2 is SMNVEV (reference sequence). The chain's CDR3 is CASSSTSGKLKSSYNEQFF. In DNA form, the CDR3 reads TGTGCCAGCAGTTCCACTAGCGGAAAATTAAAAAGCTCCTACAATGAGCAGTTCTTC.

The chain joins TRBV15 to TRBJ2-7; 10 bases match TRBD2. V lost 0 bases to trimming and J lost 6 bases; unmatched junction nucleotides: 8. This CDR3 region has 16 residues. CDR1 and CDR2 from the germline V gene are LNHNV and YYDKDF (reference sequence). CDR3 sequence: CATSRDLAGEKREQYF. The CDR3 DNA sequence: TGTGCCACCAGCAGAGATCTAGCGGGAGAAAAGCGCGAGCAGTACTTC.

This clone has only one observation. The chain recombines TRBV6-5 with TRBJ1-3; possibly TRBD1 for D (6 bases). V lost 4 bases, J lost 1 base, and 14 bases lay in between. CDR1 MNHEY and CDR2 SVGAGI come from the germline V gene. The CDR3 has 16 residues. The CDR3 region has the DNA TGTGCCAGCAGTTCGAGGACAGCAGGGTCTGGAAACACCATATATTTT. Protein: CASSSRTAGSGNTIYF.

V is TRBV6-5 and J is TRBJ2-7; D might be TRBD2 (5 bases). Trimming cost V 6 bases and J 2 bases, with 14 bases left between them. Looked up from germline, CDR1 is MNHEY and CDR2 is SVGAGI. The length of the CDR3 is 14 residues. CDR3 residues: CASRPGLKTYEQYF. In DNA form, the CDR3 reads TGTGCCAGCAGGCCCGGACTGAAAACCTACGAGCAGTACTTC.

The genes are TRBV28 and TRBJ2-7; TRBD2 is a possible D gene (5 bases). The CDR3 loop spans 13 amino acids. Germline V CDR1 and CDR2: MDHEN, SYDVKM. V lost 6 bases and J lost 0, with 9 bases in between. The CDR3 region is CASSPTSSYEQYF. The CDR3 bases are TGTGCCAGCAGCCCTACTAGCTCCTACGAGCAGTACTTC.

V is TRBV29-1 and J is TRBJ1-2, with D hard to call. Germline V gene sequence: CDR1 SQVTM, CDR2 ANQGSEA. V dropped 4 bases and J dropped 3 bases, with 6 bases sitting between them. This CDR3 is 11 amino acids long. CDR3 nucleotides: TGCAGCGTTGGAATCGACTATGGCTACACCTTC. Translation: CSVGIDYGYTF.

As DNA, the CDR3 is TGTGCCAGCAGCTTAGGAGGGGTTGGGGAGACCCAGTACTTC. Its translation: CASSLGGVGETQYF. V gene TRBV7-9 combines with J gene TRBJ2-5; D may correspond to TRBD1 or TRBD2 (5 bases each). V lost 1 base and J lost 5, with 11 bases in between. This CDR3 spans 14 amino acids. Germline V gene data show CDR1 as SEHNR and CDR2 as FQNEAQ (reference sequence). The full variable domain, completed using reference TRBV7-9 and TRBJ2-5, is DTGVSQNPRHKITKRGQNVTFRCDPISEHNRLYWYRQTLGQGPEFLTYFQNEAQLEKSRLLSDRFSAERPKGSFSTLEIQRTEQGDSAMYLCASSLGGVGETQYFGPGTRLLVL.